Listed below are T cell receptor beta chains from one sample, sequenced in a study of PD-L1 blockade in urothelial cancer. Method: immunoSEQ multiplex PCR; TCRdb's copy keeps in-frame clones and lacks some. This table has 49,000 or so clones, 60% to 85% appearing once. The source material was PBMCs, sampled around atezolizumab (anti-PD-L1) treatment. The source of these receptors is a man in his sixties or seventies with urothelial cancer. CDR3s include the opening cysteine and the closing phenylalanine or tryptophan. D genes are given only for firm matches. For some rows the clone size is stated as once, few or many, or as a class when expanded; others skip it.

J	D	V	size	DNA	CDR3
TRBJ2-1	TRBD1	TRBV7-8	.	TGTGCCAGCAGCTTAAAGGGACAGATCTCCTACAATGAGCAGTTCTTC	CASSLKGQISYNEQFF
TRBJ2-7	TRBD1	TRBV7-9	few	TGTGCCAGCAGAGAAACCGGGACAGGATACGAGCAGTACTTC	CASRETGTGYEQYF
TRBJ1-4	.	TRBV4-2	.	TGTGCCAGCAGCCAAGATACAGGACACGGAACTAATGAAAAACTGTTTTTT	CASSQDTGHGTNEKLFF
TRBJ2-5	.	TRBV30	.	TGTGCTCTTGCGGGCGGGGAGACCCAGTACTTC	CALAGGETQYF
TRBJ2-2	TRBD1	TRBV27	.	TGTGCCAGCAGTCCCGGGACAGCGAACACCGGGGAGCTGTTTTTT	CASSPGTANTGELFF
TRBJ1-1	.	TRBV19	.	TGTGCCAGTAGTATTCAGGGTAAAGGCACTGAAGCTTTCTTT	CASSIQGKGTEAFF
TRBJ1-2	TRBD1	TRBV28	.	TGTGCCAGCAGATCGACAGGGGGAGACTATGGCTACACCTTC	CASRSTGGDYGYTF
TRBJ2-6	.	TRBV27	.	TGTGCCAGCATGAGTGGCTCTGGGGCCAACGTCCTGACTTTC	CASMSGSGANVLTF
TRBJ2-3	TRBD1	TRBV7-9	.	TGTGCCAGCAGCTACGGACAGGGAGACACAGATACGCAGTATTTT	CASSYGQGDTDTQYF
TRBJ2-3	.	TRBV5-1	few	TGCGCCAGCAGCTTGGGACAGCAAGCGGATACGCAGTATTTT	CASSLGQQADTQYF
TRBJ2-7	TRBD2	TRBV11-2	once	TGTGCCAGCAGTACCGGGACTAGCGGGAGTAGCGAGCAGTACTTC	CASSTGTSGSSEQYF
TRBJ1-1	TRBD1	TRBV5-1	.	TGCGCCAGCAGCTTTGCGACCCCCGGGACAGGGGGTAGAAGGGACACTGAAGCTTTCTTT	CASSFATPGTGGRRDTEAFF
TRBJ1-5	.	TRBV6-5	.	TGTGCCAGCAGTTTACAAGATCAGGGTGAGGCCCAGCATTTT	CASSLQDQGEAQHF
TRBJ1-5	.	TRBV10-2	.	TGCGCCAGCAGTGAGTCGACGGGAGTTGGCAATCAGCCCCAGCATTTT	CASSESTGVGNQPQHF
TRBJ1-5	.	TRBV7-9	.	TGTGCCAGCAGCTTAGAGGGAGGTTTGGGGCCCCAGCATTTT	CASSLEGGLGPQHF
TRBJ2-2	TRBD2	TRBV10-1	once	TGCGCCAGCAGTCCGGGACTAGCGGGAGCCGGGGAGCTGTTTTTT	CASSPGLAGAGELFF
TRBJ1-3	.	TRBV7-6	medium-sized	TGTGCCAGCAGCGCGGGGGGCACTGGAAACACCATATATTTT	CASSAGGTGNTIYF
TRBJ2-7	TRBD2	TRBV9	few	TGTGCCAGCAGCGGACTAGCGGGCCCTCTCTACGAGCAGTACTTC	CASSGLAGPLYEQYF
TRBJ1-1	.	TRBV19	.	TGTGCCAGTAGTATAGACACAGTGAGAGTAACTGAAGCTTTCTTT	CASSIDTVRVTEAFF
TRBJ1-1	.	TRBV19	.	TGTGCCAGTACTCAATCCACGGCACAGGGAAGGGAGGCTTTCTTT	CASTQSTAQGREAFF
TRBJ1-3	TRBD1	TRBV5-1	.	TGCGCCAGCAGCACAGGGGAGCCCTCTGGAAACACCATATATTTT	CASSTGEPSGNTIYF
TRBJ2-1	.	TRBV6-5	.	TGTGCCAGCAGTCAGTATGGTGAGCAGTTCTTC	CASSQYGEQFF
TRBJ2-1	.	TRBV19	.	TGTGCCAGTAGGCGGGCGCCTAACAATGAGCAGTTCTTC	CASRRAPNNEQFF
TRBJ2-3	.	TRBV9	.	TGTGCCAGCAGCGGTCACCCCTTAGGGGGTTGGTTGGGCACAGATACGCAGTATTTT	CASSGHPLGGWLGTDTQYF
TRBJ1-4	.	TRBV18	.	TGTGCCAGCTCACCAAGAATTATGGGGAGAACTAATGAAAAACTGTTTTTT	CASSPRIMGRTNEKLFF
TRBJ2-2	TRBD1	TRBV5-1	.	TGCGCCAGCAGCTCGGGACAGACCTACACCGGGGAGCTGTTTTTT	CASSSGQTYTGELFF
TRBJ2-7	TRBD1	TRBV2	.	TGTGCCAGCAGCCCTGGACAGGGGATCGCCTACGAGCAGTACTTC	CASSPGQGIAYEQYF
TRBJ2-3	.	TRBV5-1	once	TGCGCCAGCAGCTTGGGCGTAGATTCCACAGATACGCAGTATTTT	CASSLGVDSTDTQYF
TRBJ2-3	TRBD1	TRBV2	few	TGTGCCAGCAGTAGTCTCGACAGGGGGACGAGCACAGATACGCAGTATTTT	CASSSLDRGTSTDTQYF
TRBJ2-3	.	TRBV30	.	TGTGCCTGGATAGAGGCTAGCGGCACAGATACGCAGTATTTT	CAWIEASGTDTQYF
TRBJ2-2	TRBD2	TRBV6-6	.	TGTGCCAGCAGTTACGGGGGGGGGAGGACCGGGGAGCTGTTTTTT	CASSYGGGRTGELFF
TRBJ2-1	.	TRBV25-1	once	TGTGCCAGCATCGAGAGTTCTGGGGGCCTATACAATGAGCAGTTCTTC	CASIESSGGLYNEQFF
TRBJ1-1	TRBD1	TRBV5-4	.	TGTGCCAGCAGCGCCGGACAGGGCAGGGAGGCTTTCTTT	CASSAGQGREAFF
TRBJ2-4	.	TRBV5-1	.	TGCGCCAGCAGCGGGGACAAGACCAAAAACATTCAGTACTTC	CASSGDKTKNIQYF
TRBJ2-7	TRBD1	TRBV6-1	.	TGTGCCAGCAGGGAACAGGGGGCAACCTACGAGCAGTACTTC	CASREQGATYEQYF
TRBJ1-2	TRBD1	TRBV29-1	.	TGCAGCGTTACCGACAGGGCGAACTATGGCTACACCTTC	CSVTDRANYGYTF
TRBJ1-2	.	TRBV28	.	TGTGCCAGCCTTTCGCCCCGGGGCTACACCTTC	CASLSPRGYTF
TRBJ1-1	.	TRBV6-1	.	TGTGCCAGTCTTCTAATGACTGAAGCTTTCTTT	CASLLMTEAFF
TRBJ2-7	.	TRBV30	.	TGTGCCTGGAGAGGGCGGGACGAGCAGTACTTC	CAWRGRDEQYF
TRBJ2-1	.	TRBV6-1	.	TGTGCCAGCACGGCGGGGCTGCTTCCCTACAATGAGCAGTTCTTC	CASTAGLLPYNEQFF
TRBJ1-5	TRBD1	TRBV6-6	.	TGTGCCAGCAGTTACGACAGGGAATTGCGAAATCAGCCCCAGCATTTT	CASSYDRELRNQPQHF
TRBJ1-4	.	TRBV4-1	few	TGCGCCAGCAGCCAAGCTGGCAGGGCCCAGCTGTTTTTT	CASSQAGRAQLFF
TRBJ1-5	.	TRBV28	.	TGTGCCGCAGGGTCGGCGACCCAGCCCCAGCATTTT	CAAGSATQPQHF
TRBJ2-6	.	TRBV10-2	.	TGCGCCAGCAGTGGATGGGGAAGGGAGAACTCTGGGGCCAACGTCCTGACTTTC	CASSGWGRENSGANVLTF
TRBJ2-3	TRBD2	TRBV10-1	once	TGCGCCAGCAGCGGGCCACTAGCGGGAGGCCCATCAGATACGCAGTATTTT	CASSGPLAGGPSDTQYF
TRBJ1-1	.	TRBV6-6	.	TGTGCCAGCCCTCCGGGTCTTAGCGTGAACACTGAAGCTTTCTTT	CASPPGLSVNTEAFF
TRBJ2-3	TRBD2	TRBV5-4	.	TGTGCCAGCAGCTTGGGAGGGACTAGCGGGGTCACAGATACGCAGTATTTT	CASSLGGTSGVTDTQYF
TRBJ2-7	.	TRBV5-1	.	TGCGCCAGCAGCTTATCCGGACAGACCCCCTACGAGCAGTACTTC	CASSLSGQTPYEQYF
TRBJ2-1	TRBD2	TRBV9	.	TGTGCCAGCAGCGGAGCCGGACTAGCCGACAAGTTCTTC	CASSGAGLADKFF
TRBJ1-1	.	TRBV10-3	medium-sized	TGTGCCATCAGTGAGTCGAGGGAGGTGGACACTGAAGCTTTCTTT	CAISESREVDTEAFF
TRBJ2-1	.	TRBV6-5	.	TGTGCCAGCAGTGCCAGATCAGGATCCAATGAGCAGTTCTTC	CASSARSGSNEQFF
TRBJ1-5	.	TRBV19	few	TGTGCCAGTACCCAGATTAGCAATCAGCCCCAGCATTTT	CASTQISNQPQHF
TRBJ1-5	.	TRBV27	.	TGTGCCAGCAGTTTCCGGGGTGAGGGCAATCAGCCCCAGCATTTT	CASSFRGEGNQPQHF
TRBJ2-5	.	TRBV7-9	.	TGTGCCAGCACCGAATCCGGGCAAGAGACCCAGTACTTC	CASTESGQETQYF
TRBJ1-4	TRBD1	TRBV5-1	.	TGCGCCAGCAGCCCCGCGGGACAGGGGACTTTTGAAAAACTGTTTTTT	CASSPAGQGTFEKLFF
TRBJ2-7	.	TRBV5-6	.	TGTGCCAGCAGCTTGGCCCTCGGGGCCTACGAGCAGTACTTC	CASSLALGAYEQYF
TRBJ2-1	.	TRBV5-5	few	TGTGCCAGCAGCTTGTCGGGGTACAATGAGCAGTTCTTC	CASSLSGYNEQFF
TRBJ1-1	.	TRBV7-3	.	TGTGCCAGCAGCTCGCAACCCGACAGTGAAGCTTTCTTT	CASSSQPDSEAFF
TRBJ1-1	.	TRBV6-1	.	TGTGCCAGCACCCCCGGGAGACTGAACACTGAAGCTTTCTTT	CASTPGRLNTEAFF
TRBJ1-1	.	TRBV2	.	TGTGCCAGCAGGGTTTACAGGGTCCGCACTGAAGCTTTCTTT	CASRVYRVRTEAFF